Described below is a single T cell receptor (beta chain) sequence and its context. This entry belongs to a study of neoadjuvant anti-PD-1 for oral cavity cancer. As for the study in general: Around day 43, patients without progression received a fourth nivolumab dose before surgery.

Profiled with immunoSEQ multiplex PCR; TCRdb holds only in-frame clones, not every one. The sample yields roughly 68,000 clones, less than 90% seen once. Stated time point: after neoadjuvant nivolumab, at surgical resection. Germline values: CDR1 GTSNPN, CDR2 SVGIG (reference sequence). The J segment lost 2 bases and the V segment lost 3 bases, leaving 13 bases of the junction unmatched. The CDR3 consists of 16 residues. This sequence was found in a person between 35 and 79 years old with oral cavity squamous cell carcinoma. The chain joins TRBV30 to TRBJ2-7; 7 bases align to TRBD2. Sequencing was performed on PBMCs, taken after nivolumab (anti-PD-1) treatment. DNA of the CDR3: TGTGCCTGGAGGGAACGCTTGGCTAGCGGAACCTACGAGCAGTACTTC. It translates to CAWRERLASGTYEQYF.